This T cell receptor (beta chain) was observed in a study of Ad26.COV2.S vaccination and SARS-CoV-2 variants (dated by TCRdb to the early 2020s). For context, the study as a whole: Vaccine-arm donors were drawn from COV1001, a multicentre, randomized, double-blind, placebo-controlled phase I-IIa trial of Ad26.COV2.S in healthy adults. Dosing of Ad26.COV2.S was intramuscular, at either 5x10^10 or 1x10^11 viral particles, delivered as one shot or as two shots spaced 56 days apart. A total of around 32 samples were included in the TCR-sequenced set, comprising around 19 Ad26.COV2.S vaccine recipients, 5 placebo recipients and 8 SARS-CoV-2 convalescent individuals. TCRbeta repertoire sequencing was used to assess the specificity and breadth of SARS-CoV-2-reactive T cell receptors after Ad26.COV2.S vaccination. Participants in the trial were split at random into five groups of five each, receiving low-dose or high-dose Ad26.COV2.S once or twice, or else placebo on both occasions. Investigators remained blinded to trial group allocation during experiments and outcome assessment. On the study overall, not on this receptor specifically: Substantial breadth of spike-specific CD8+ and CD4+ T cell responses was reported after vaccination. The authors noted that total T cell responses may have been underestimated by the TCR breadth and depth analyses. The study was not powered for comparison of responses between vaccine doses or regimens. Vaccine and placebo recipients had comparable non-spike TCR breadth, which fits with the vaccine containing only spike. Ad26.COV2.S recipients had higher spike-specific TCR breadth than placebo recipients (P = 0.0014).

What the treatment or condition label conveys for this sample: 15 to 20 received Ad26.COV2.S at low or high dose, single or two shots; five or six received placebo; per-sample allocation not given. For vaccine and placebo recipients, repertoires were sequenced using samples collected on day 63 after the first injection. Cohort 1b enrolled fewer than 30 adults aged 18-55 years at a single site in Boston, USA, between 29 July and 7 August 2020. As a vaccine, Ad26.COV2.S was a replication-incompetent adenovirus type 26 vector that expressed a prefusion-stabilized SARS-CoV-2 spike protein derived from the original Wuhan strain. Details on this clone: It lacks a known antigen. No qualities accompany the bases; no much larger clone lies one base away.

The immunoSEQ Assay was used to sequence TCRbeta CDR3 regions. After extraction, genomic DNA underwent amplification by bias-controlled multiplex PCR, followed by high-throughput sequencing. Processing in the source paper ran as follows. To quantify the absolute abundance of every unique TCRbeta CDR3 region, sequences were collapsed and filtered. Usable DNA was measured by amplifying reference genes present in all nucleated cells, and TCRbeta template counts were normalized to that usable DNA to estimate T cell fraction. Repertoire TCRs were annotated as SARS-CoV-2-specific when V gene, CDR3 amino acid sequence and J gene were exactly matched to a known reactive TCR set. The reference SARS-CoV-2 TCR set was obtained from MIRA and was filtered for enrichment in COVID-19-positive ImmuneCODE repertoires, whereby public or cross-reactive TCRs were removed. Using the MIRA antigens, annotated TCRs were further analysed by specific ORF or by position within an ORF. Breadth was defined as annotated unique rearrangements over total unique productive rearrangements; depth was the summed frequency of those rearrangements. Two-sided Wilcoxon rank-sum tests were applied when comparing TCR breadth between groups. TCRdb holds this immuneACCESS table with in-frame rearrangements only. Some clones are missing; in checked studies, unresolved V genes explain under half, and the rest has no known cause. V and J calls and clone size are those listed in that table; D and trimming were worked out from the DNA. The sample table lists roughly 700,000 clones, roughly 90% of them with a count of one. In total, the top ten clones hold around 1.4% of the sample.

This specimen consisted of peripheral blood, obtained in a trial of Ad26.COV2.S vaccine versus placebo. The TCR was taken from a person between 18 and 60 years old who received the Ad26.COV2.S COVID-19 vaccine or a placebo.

CDR3 protein: CASSQTPEKPQHF. The DNA sequence is as follows: TGCGCCAGCAGCCAAACCCCCGAGAAGCCCCAGCATTTT. The chain links TRBV4-1 with TRBJ1-5; no D gene call is confident. Trimming at the junction amounts to 2 bases on V and 8 bases on J, and the germline ends lie 10 bases apart. The CDR3 holds 13 amino acids from the cysteine to the phenylalanine. Just the 39-base CDR3 DNA is kept, in frame starting at base 1. The germline V gene provides CDR1 MGHRA and CDR2 YSYEKL.